The entry below gives a single T cell receptor (beta chain) sequence along with its context. Its antigen remains unidentified. Other nucleotide sequences in the sample specify the same CDR3. This specimen belongs to a study of shared clonotypes between healthy human individuals. As for the study in general: CD4 naive cells filled three plates per donor, CD4 memory three, CD8 naive two and CD8 memory one. Study-level points and caveats: Generation probabilities of non-shared clonotypes were lower (relative to those shared by all four donors). Sharing of clonotypes among donors was expected to vary with sequencing depth. Across subsets, estimated richness was generally greater for naive than for memory populations.

The length of the CDR3 is 11 residues. Per germline, CDR1 SEHNR and CDR2 FQNEAQ (reference sequence). Trimming removed 1 base at V and 5 bases at J, with 2 bases between. The method was immunoSEQ multiplex PCR; TCRdb's version includes in-frame clones alone and lacks a portion of them. This table has more than 2,000,000 clones, more than 80% appearing once. This TCR was sampled from a man younger than 35 in good health. Sequencing used naive CD4+ T cells sorted from blood. The sample's subset: CD45RA+ positively selected. The V gene is TRBV7-9, the J gene TRBJ1-1; D gene uncertain. The CDR3 nucleotides read TGTGCCAGCAGCTTAGTTACTGAAGCTTTCTTT. Encoded protein: CASSLVTEAFF.